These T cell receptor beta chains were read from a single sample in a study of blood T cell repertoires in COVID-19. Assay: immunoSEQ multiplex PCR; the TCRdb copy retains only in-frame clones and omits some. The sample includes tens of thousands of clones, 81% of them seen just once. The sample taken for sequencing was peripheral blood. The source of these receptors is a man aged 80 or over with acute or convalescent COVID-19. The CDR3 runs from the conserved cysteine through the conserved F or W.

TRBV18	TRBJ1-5	CASSPVDRAVNQPQHF
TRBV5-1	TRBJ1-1	CASSPQGASTEAFF
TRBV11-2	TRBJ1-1	CASSWRDRGNTEAFF
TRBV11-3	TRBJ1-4	CASSFPDRESAGNEKLFF
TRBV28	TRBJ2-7	CASARGPHEQYF
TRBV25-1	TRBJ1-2	CASSLPGAGNYGYTF
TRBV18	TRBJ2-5	CASSPGQKETQYF
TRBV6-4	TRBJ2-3	CASSDSSEPTDTQYF
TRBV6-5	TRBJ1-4	CASSYSSRATNEKLFF
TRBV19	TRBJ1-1	CASSIGTGGGNTEAFF
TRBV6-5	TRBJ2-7	CASSSLTSGYEQYF
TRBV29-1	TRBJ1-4	CSVTDPRGTNEKLFF
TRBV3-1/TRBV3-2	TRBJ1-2	CASSQQGGAPYGYTF
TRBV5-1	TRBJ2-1	CASSPEREQFF
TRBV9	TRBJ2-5	CASSVGGLAGAGGETQYF
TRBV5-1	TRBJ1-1	CASSSVGGPGTEAFF
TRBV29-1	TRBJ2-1	CSAPPSGVYNEQFF
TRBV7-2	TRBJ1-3	CASRAGGPGNTIYF
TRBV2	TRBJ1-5	CASTATGGYQPQHF
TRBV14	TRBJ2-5	CASSQVKAAGGRKETQYF
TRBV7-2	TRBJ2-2	CASSLYPGTLNTGELFF
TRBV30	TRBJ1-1	CAWSTGMNTEAFF
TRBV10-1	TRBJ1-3	CASSRDPGQGNEEGGNTIYF
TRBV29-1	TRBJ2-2	CSARQGSTGELFF
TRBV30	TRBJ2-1	CAWSQRASGSEQFF
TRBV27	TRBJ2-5	CASSFNRGRSETQYF
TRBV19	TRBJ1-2	CASSIRGEDGYTF
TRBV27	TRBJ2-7	CASTLYGTGPSYEQYF
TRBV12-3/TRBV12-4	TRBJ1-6	CASSPYIPSPLHF
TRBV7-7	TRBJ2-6	CASSPAGSGANVLTF
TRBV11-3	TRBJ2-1	CASSSGTGDLEQFF
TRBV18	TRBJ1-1	CASSLVSVNTEAFF
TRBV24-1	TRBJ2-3	CATSPAGTDTQYF
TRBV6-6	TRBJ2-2	CASSYREGNTGELFF
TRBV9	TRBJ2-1	CASSVEREGSEQFF
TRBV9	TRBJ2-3	CASSVNSHTDTQYF
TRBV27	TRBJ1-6	CASSLNAQAPPLHF
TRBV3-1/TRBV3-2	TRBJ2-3	CASSPRWGGSTDTQYF
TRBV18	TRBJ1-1	CASSLGQQYTEAFF
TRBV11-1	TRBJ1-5	CASSKGGTQPQHF
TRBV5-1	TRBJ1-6	CASRAQDLNSPLHF
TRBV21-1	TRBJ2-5	CASSKALGTSAIQETQYF
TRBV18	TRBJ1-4	CASSQQGAPEKLFF
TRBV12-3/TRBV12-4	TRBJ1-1	CASSFDGVGEAFF
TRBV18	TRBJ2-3	CASSTSGGSDTQYF
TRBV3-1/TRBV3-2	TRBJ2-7	CASSQGGGGLGEQYF
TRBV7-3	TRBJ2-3	CASSLPLAGATDTQYF
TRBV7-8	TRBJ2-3	CASTTFGAGGADTQYF
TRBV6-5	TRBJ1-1	CASRNTGLNTEAFF
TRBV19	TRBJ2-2	CASRDPRVGDTGELFF
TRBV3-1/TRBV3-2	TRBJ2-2	CASSPTAGHTGELFF
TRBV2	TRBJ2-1	CASTGIYEQFF
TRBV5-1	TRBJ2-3	CASSLPTGGSTDTQYF